The clone carrying this TCR beta chain was seen a few times. This sample is part of a study of cytomegalovirus exposure and HLA in healthy donors. Both 60 Vbeta primers and 13 Jbeta primers went into the PCR. TCRdb's table, derived via immunoSEQ multiplex PCR, lists solely in-frame clones and lacks some. The table lists about 140,000 clones, 77% of them singletons. The CDR3 runs 13 residues. Trimming removed 6 bases at V and 0 bases at J, with 8 bases between. Germline lookup yields CDR1 MNHEY and CDR2 SMNVEV (reference sequence). The receptor's source is a female donor in good health and CMV-seronegative. The gene calls are TRBV27 and TRBJ1-1; perhaps TRBD1 as D (5 bases). The material sequenced was PBMCs. This chain's CDR3 is CASSTTVNTEAFF. The CDR3 DNA is TGTGCCAGCAGCACGACAGTGAACACTGAAGCTTTCTTT.